Presented here are 9 T cell receptor beta chains from one specimen sequenced in a study of blood T cell repertoires in COVID-19. Assay used: immunoSEQ multiplex PCR; TCRdb lists only in-frame clones, some missing. The sample yields approximately 170,000 clones, under 90% seen once. The specimen was peripheral blood. The receptors were gathered from a woman over 75 with active or convalescent COVID-19.

There are a few counts of this clone. This chain connects TRBV18 to TRBJ1-2; 7 bases align to TRBD1. J was trimmed by 3 bases and V by 6 bases; bases with no gene match: 7. The CDR3 totals 14 residues. The germline CDR1 and CDR2 sequences are KGHSH and LQKENI. The CDR3 DNA reads as TGTGCCAGCTCCGCAGGGGGGAATCACTATGGCTACACCTTC. Translating gives CASSAGGNHYGYTF.

This chain joins TRBV6-1 and TRBJ2-5, with TRBD1 matching over 9 bases. Trimming at V came to 3 bases and at J to 5 bases, leaving 7 bases not matched to a gene. The V gene's germline CDR1 is MNHNS and CDR2 SASEGT. The CDR3 totals 15 residues. The CDR3 bases are TGTGCCAGCAGTGAGGCCGGGACAGGGAAGGAGACCCAGTACTTC. It specifies CASSEAGTGKETQYF.

V is TRBV5-1 and J is TRBJ1-1, with D tentatively TRBD1 (5 bases). V lost 4 bases to trimming and J lost 2 bases, with 12 bases between them. The CDR3 length is 14 residues. Germline lookup yields CDR1 SGHRS and CDR2 YFSETQ. This chain's CDR3 is CASSLPGINTEAFF. CDR3 coding DNA: TGCGCCAGCAGCCTACCAGGGATTAACACTGAAGCTTTCTTT.

This clone came up once. V gene TRBV3-1 (or the pseudogene TRBV3-2) combines with J gene TRBJ1-3; D gene ambiguous. The CDR3 runs 13 residues. Trimming removed 4 bases from V and 2 bases from J, with 6 bases in between. Germline CDR1 reads LGHDT; CDR2 reads YNNKEL (reference sequence). The CDR3, as DNA: TGTGCCAGCAGCCCGTCGGCTGGAAACACCATATATTTT. Translated: CASSPSAGNTIYF.

The genes are TRBV28 and TRBJ2-7; the D gene is possibly TRBD2 (6 bases). V was clipped by 2 bases and J by 1 base, with 12 bases between them. Germline V lookup: CDR1 MDHEN, CDR2 SYDVKM. The CDR3 contains 15 residues. The CDR3 protein is CASSLAGPPSYEQYF. The CDR3 bases are TGTGCCAGCAGTTTAGCGGGACCCCCTTCCTACGAGCAGTACTTC.

This clone occurred once. V and J are TRBV7-3 and TRBJ1-1; weak D call: TRBD1 (6 bases). V shed 5 bases and J shed 4 bases, with 20 bases lying between them. Germline V gene data show CDR1 as SGHTA and CDR2 as FQGTGA. The CDR3 extends over 16 amino acids. The CDR3 nucleotides are TGTGCCAGCAGCATTTTAGGGGGTAATATGGCCACTGAAGCTTTCTTT. Amino acids: CASSILGGNMATEAFF.

The rearrangement links TRBV7-6 to TRBJ2-2; tentatively, D is TRBD2 (6 bases). V dropped 4 bases and J dropped 7 bases, with 10 bases sitting between them. There are 13 residues in the CDR3. Germline CDR1 and CDR2: SGHVS and FNYEAQ. The CDR3 region is CASSSGVVGELFF. The CDR3, as DNA: TGTGCCAGCAGCTCGGGGGTGGTCGGGGAGCTGTTTTTT. The full variable domain, completed using reference TRBV7-6 and TRBJ2-2, is GAGVSQSPRYKVTKRGQDVALRCDPISGHVSLYWYRQALGQGPEFLTYFNYEAQQDKSGLPNDRFSAERPEGSISTLTIQRTEQRDSAMYRCASSSGVVGELFFGEGSRLTVL.

The gene calls are TRBV19 and TRBJ2-2; 7 bases agree with TRBD2. The CDR3 has 20 residues. Germline CDR1 reads LNHDA; CDR2 reads SQIVND (reference sequence). V gave up 2 bases and J gave up 5 bases; unmatched junction bases: 20. The CDR3 loop reads CASSIPLQQRDKAGTGELFF. The CDR3 DNA reads TGTGCCAGTAGTATACCCCTCCAGCAGCGGGATAAGGCAGGGACCGGGGAGCTGTTTTTT.

This clone was seen just once. V and J are TRBV5-1 and TRBJ1-4, with TRBD1 matching over 8 bases. The CDR3 has 14 residues. CDR1 SGHRS and CDR2 YFSETQ come from the germline V gene. The junction had 2 bases not matched to a gene; V was cut back by 4 bases and J by 3 bases. CDR3 sequence (DNA): TGCGCCAGCAGCCCGGGACAGGCTAATGAAAAACTGTTTTTT. This sequence encodes CASSPGQANEKLFF.